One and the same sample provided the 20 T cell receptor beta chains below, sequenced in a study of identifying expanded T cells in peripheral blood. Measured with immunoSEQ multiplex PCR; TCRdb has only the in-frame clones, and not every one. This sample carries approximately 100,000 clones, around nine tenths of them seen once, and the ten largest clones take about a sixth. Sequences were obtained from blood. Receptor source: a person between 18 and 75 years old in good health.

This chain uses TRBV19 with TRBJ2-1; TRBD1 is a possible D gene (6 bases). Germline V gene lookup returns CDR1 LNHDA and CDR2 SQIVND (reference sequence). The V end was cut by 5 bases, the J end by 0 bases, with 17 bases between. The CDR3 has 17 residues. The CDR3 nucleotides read TGTGCCAGTAGTTCCCCAGGGGCCACGGTCTCCTACAATGAGCAGTTCTTC. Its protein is CASSSPGATVSYNEQFF. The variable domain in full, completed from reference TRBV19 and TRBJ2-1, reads DGGITQSPKYLFRKEGQNVTLSCEQNLNHDAMYWYRQDPGQGLRLIYYSQIVNDFQKGDIAEGYSVSREKKESFPLTVTSAQKNPTAFYLCASSSPGATVSYNEQFFGPGTRLTVL.

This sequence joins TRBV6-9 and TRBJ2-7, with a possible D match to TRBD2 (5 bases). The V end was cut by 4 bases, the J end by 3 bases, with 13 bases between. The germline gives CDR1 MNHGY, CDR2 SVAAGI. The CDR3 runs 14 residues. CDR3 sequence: CASSLAGVVYEQYF. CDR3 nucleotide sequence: TGTGCCAGCAGTTTGGCGGGCGTCGTCTACGAGCAGTACTTC.

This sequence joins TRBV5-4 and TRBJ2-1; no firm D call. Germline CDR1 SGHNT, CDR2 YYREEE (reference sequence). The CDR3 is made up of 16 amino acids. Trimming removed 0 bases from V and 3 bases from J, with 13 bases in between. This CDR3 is CASSLAIGWVYNEQFF. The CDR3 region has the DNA TGTGCCAGCAGCTTGGCCATCGGGTGGGTCTACAATGAGCAGTTCTTC.

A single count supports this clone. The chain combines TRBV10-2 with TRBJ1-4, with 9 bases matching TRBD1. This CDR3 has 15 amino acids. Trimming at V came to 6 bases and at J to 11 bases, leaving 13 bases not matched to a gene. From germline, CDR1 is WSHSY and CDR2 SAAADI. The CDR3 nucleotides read TGCGCCAGCAGCGGAAGACAGGGGGTTTCGGAGAAACTGTTTTTT. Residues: CASSGRQGVSEKLFF.

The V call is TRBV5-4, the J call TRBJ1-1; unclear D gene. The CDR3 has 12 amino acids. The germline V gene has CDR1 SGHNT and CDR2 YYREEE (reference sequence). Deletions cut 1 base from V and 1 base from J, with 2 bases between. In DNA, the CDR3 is TGTGCCAGCAGCTTGAAGAACACTGAAGCTTTCTTT. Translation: CASSLKNTEAFF.

The CDR3 bases are TGTGCCAGCAGCATCCAGGCGGGCACTGAAGCTTTCTTT. Translating gives CASSIQAGTEAFF. V gene TRBV7-9 combines with J gene TRBJ1-1; D uncertain. The germline gives CDR1 SEHNR, CDR2 FQNEAQ (reference sequence). The CDR3 contains 13 residues. V was pared by 5 bases and J by 4 bases, with 11 bases between.

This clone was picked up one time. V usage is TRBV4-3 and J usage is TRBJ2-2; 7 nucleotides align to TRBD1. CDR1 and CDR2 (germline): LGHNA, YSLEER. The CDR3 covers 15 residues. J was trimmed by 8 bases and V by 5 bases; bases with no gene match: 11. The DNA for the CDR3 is TGCGCCAGCAGCTCTAGAAGGACAGGCGGGGGGGAGCTGTTTTTT. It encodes CASSSRRTGGGELFF.

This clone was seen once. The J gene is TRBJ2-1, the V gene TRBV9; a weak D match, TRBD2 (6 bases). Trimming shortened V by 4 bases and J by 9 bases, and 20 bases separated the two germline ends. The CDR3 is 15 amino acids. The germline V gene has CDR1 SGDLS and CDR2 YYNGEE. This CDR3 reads CASSQAGTPFGEQFF. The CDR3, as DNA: TGTGCCAGCAGCCAAGCCGGGACTCCCTTTGGTGAGCAGTTCTTC.

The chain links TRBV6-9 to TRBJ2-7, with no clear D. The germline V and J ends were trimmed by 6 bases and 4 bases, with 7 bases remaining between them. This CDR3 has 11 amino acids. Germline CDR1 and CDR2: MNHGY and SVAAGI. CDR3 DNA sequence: TGTGCCAGCAGCTCGTTTTACGAGCAGTACTTC. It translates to CASSSFYEQYF.

CDR3 amino acids: CASSFSRGGNSPLHF. CDR3 in DNA: TGTGCCAGCAGCTTTTCAAGGGGGGGAAATTCACCCCTCCACTTT. The chain recombines TRBV9 with TRBJ1-6; tentatively, D is TRBD1 (6 bases). CDR1 is SGDLS and CDR2 is YYNGEE in the germline V gene. V lost 4 bases, J lost 7 bases, and 15 bases lay in between. This CDR3 has 15 amino acids.

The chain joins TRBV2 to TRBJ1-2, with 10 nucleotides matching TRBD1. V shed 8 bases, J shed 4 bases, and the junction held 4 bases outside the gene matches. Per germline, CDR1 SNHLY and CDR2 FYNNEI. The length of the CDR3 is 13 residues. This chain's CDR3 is CASAGQGIYGYTF. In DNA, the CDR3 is TGTGCCAGCGCGGGACAGGGGATCTATGGCTACACCTTC.

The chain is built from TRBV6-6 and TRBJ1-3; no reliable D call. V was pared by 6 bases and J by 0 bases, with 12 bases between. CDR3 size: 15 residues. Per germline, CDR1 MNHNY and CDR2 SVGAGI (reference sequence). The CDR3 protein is CASRPQASSGNTIYF. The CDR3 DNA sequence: TGTGCCAGCAGACCTCAGGCAAGCTCTGGAAACACCATATATTTT.

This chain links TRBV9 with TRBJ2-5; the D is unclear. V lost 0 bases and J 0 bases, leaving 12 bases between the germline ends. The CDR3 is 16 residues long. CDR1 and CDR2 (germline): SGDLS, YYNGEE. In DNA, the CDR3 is TGTGCCAGCAGCGTAGAGTTCAGCACCAACCAAGAGACCCAGTACTTC. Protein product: CASSVEFSTNQETQYF.

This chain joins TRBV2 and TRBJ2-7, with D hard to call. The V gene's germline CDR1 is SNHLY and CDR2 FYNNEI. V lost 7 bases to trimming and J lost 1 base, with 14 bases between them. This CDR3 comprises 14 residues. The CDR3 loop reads CASNHYIPSYEQYF. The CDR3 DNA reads TGTGCCAGCAATCACTATATCCCTTCCTACGAGCAGTACTTC.

In DNA, the CDR3 is TGTGCCAGCACCCCAACGTCCGGACAGGGGGATTTGCATCAAGAGACCCAGTACTTC. Its protein is CASTPTSGQGDLHQETQYF. This chain joins TRBV28 and TRBJ2-5, with 10 bases identical to TRBD1. J was trimmed by 2 bases and V by 7 bases; bases with no gene match: 19. The CDR3 extends over 19 amino acids. Germline lookup yields CDR1 MDHEN and CDR2 SYDVKM. Full variable domain (outside the CDR3, taken from reference TRBV28 and TRBJ2-5): DVKVTQSSRYLVKRTGEKVFLECVQDMDHENMFWYRQDPGLGLRLIYFSYDVKMKEKGDIPEGYSVSREKKERFSLILESASTNQTSMYLCASTPTSGQGDLHQETQYFGPGTRLLVL.

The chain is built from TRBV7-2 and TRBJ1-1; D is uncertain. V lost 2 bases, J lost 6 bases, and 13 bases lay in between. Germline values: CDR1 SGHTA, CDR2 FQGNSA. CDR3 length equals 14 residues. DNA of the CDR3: TGTGCCAGCAGCTTAACGGCCGGAGCGGCTGAAGCTTTCTTT. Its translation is CASSLTAGAAEAFF.

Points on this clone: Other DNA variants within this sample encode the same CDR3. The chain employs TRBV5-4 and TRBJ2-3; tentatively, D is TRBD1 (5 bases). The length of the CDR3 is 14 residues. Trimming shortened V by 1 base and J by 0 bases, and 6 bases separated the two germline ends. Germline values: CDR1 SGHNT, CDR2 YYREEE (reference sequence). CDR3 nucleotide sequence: TGTGCCAGCAGCTTGCAGGGAAGCACAGATACGCAGTATTTT. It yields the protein CASSLQGSTDTQYF.

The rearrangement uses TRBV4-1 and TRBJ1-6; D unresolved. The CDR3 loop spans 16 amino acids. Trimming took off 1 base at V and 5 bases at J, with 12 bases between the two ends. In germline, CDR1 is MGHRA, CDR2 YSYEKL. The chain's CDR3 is CASSQVVLLDNSPLHF. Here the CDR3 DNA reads TGCGCCAGCAGCCAAGTGGTCCTGTTAGATAATTCACCCCTCCACTTT.

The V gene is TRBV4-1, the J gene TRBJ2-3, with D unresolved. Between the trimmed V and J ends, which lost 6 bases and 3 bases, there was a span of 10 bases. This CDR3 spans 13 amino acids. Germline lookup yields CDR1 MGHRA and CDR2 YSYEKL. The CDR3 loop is CASSLRRTDTQYF. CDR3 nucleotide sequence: TGCGCCAGCAGTTTACGGCGGACAGATACGCAGTATTTT.

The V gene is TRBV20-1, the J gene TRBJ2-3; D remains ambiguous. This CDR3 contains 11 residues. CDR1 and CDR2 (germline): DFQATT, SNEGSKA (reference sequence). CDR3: CQASLTDTQYF. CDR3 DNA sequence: TGCCAAGCGAGCCTCACAGATACGCAGTATTTT.